This T cell receptor beta chain emerged from a study of cytomegalovirus exposure and HLA in healthy donors (dated by TCRdb to 2017 to 2019). Some background on the complete study: An earlier analysis of 550 to 700 of the donors reported approximately 300 Gb of sequence data and more than 90 million unique TCR beta sequences from 150 million to 200 million T cells. Both class I and class II loci were covered by HLA typing, at four-digit resolution. The study was designed to test whether signatures of past pathogen exposure could be identified by cataloging public T cell receptors. The study used immunosequencing to profile the T cell repertoires of 666 subjects and linked those repertoires to cytomegalovirus serostatus. In addition to the first cohort of approximately 650 subjects, a separate validation cohort of 120 different subjects was used. Donor age, sex, ethnicity and CMV serostatus were compiled alongside the repertoire data. Genome-wide SNP genotypes for about 60% of the roughly 700 donors were used in a later genetic analysis, which treated that subset as a discovery cohort. An early release covering around 630 HLA-typed donors comprised 300 to 350 gigabases of sequencing data and approximately 80 million unique TCR sequences. Typing coverage varied by locus: about 620-640 donors for A, B, C, DRB1 and DQB1; roughly 520 for DQA1; about 590 for DPA1; 450 to 480 for DPB1. Among the roughly 370 genotyped donors, around 79% belonged to the genetic ancestry cluster associated with self-reported Caucasian donors. On average, about 200,000 unique TCR beta nucleotide sequences were sequenced per donor among 398 genotyped donors of the cohort, with roughly 18% of those sequences being non-productive. In an earlier analysis of 500 to 650 of the donors, high-throughput TCR beta sequencing was used to judge whether each TCR beta V gene segment behaved as functional or pseudogenic. A few DR-DQ haplotypes were treated as single units for association and clustering because of strong linkage in the cohort. In the later analysis, no new phenotypic data were used to find candidate immune exposures; instead, reliance was placed on TCR beta sequences and their occurrence across donors. To study patterns of TCR occurrence, a later analysis re-analyzed previously published TCR beta repertoires from under 750 donors and added high-resolution HLA genotyping. All discovery cohort repertoires had been generated using a single sequencing platform. To predict cytomegalovirus infection status, the study combined high-throughput TCR immunosequencing, statistical association of individual TCRs with disease status, and machine learning. Beyond this particular receptor, the publication reports: Correlated functional status among segregating V segments might be attributable to linkage disequilibrium, but an unknown experimental factor could not be ruled out. A cluster of highly shared sequence variants was judged likely to represent a technical artifact of the sequencing pipeline. Several of the top co-occurrence clusters appeared to be linked to parvovirus B19, influenza, CMV and Epstein-Barr virus, according to a later analysis. Because counts were too low, approximately 15 rarely observed V segments, including chromosome 9 orphons, were excluded from the earlier analysis of about 500 of the donors. Compared with equally common non-associated chains, HLA-associated TCR beta chains in a later analysis were more clonally expanded and had lower generation probabilities. At a false discovery rate of 0.05, a later analysis linked under 20,000 TCR beta sequences to specific HLA alleles. It was suggested by the authors that the approach could potentially be generalized to other disease states and immunological phenotypes. Because some donors lacked HLA typing at each locus, the association tests relied only on the typed subset. A later analysis found that most CMV-associated TCR beta chains appeared HLA-restricted, with HLA associations seemingly driven largely by CMV exposure. Roughly uniform sequencing depth across donors was assumed in presence/absence analyses, although this assumption may not hold. According to a later genetic analysis, donors in an Asian-associated ancestry cluster had fewer N-insertions in productive TCRs than the approximately 670-donor mean. The cohort was sequenced for TCR beta chains only, and without alpha or paired-chain data the features that could be detected were limited. Because the 87-base-pair reads could not distinguish some IMGT-functional V segments, including TRBV6-2 and TRBV6-3, those segments were excluded. The only immune exposure information available for the cohort was CMV serostatus. V-gene and J-gene trimming of TCR beta chains was associated with a missense DCLRE1C variant in a later genetic analysis, and the association was replicated in an independent cohort. In an earlier analysis of 587 of the donors, most TCR beta V segments appeared in productive rearrangements about 90% or about 30% of the time, broadly matching IMGT annotations. In a later analysis, TCR association rates were found to vary across HLA loci, with the most associated TCRs seen for DRB1 alleles and the fewest for HLA-C alleles. In the study, some 160 TCR beta chains were listed as associated with cytomegalovirus. When HLA alleles, especially DR and DQ, strongly co-occurred, attributing TCR associations to individual alleles was difficult. While some public TCRs were present in many individuals, most TCR sequences turned up only very rarely across donors. A further reported finding was that TCR beta sequences accurately predicted the HLA-A and HLA-B alleles for most subjects in the first cohort. A few of the identified cytomegalovirus-associated TCR beta chains were confirmed in vitro to be specific for cytomegalovirus antigens. The classifier was reported to diagnose cytomegalovirus status with high specificity and sensitivity in both the original cohort and the validation cohort.

Receptor libraries were prepared by the immunoSEQ multiplex PCR assay. A mixture of 60 forward primers for TCR Vbeta segments and 13 reverse primers for TCR Jbeta segments was used in the multiplex PCR. Amplification of the CDR3 region of rearranged TCR beta genes was performed with a multiplex PCR assay on genomic DNA. The amplified TCR beta libraries were sequenced on the Illumina HiSeq System as 87-base-pair reads. Processing in the source paper ran as follows. Across the roughly 670 repertoires, a later analysis counted 80 million or so unique TCR beta chains, roughly 11 million of which were shared by at least two donors. Raw reads were error-corrected and collapsed into unique sequences by a nearest-neighbor algorithm in which closely related sequences were merged to remove PCR and sequencing errors. To assign V, D and J gene segments, CDR3 sequences were aligned to IMGT reference sequences. For a sequence to be retained, at least a six-nucleotide match to both a V gene segment and a J gene segment was required. A rearrangement was called productive if the CDR3 had no stop codons and remained in frame with V and J, and every other rearrangement was called non-productive. CDR3 was defined by IMGT convention, running from the second conserved V-encoded cysteine to the conserved J-encoded phenylalanine. The earlier analysis of about 640 of the donors excluded any sequence lacking an unambiguous match to a single V gene segment. An earlier analysis of a few hundred of the donors classified V segments as functional when productive rearrangements were above 56.7% and as segregating when the standard deviation between donors was above 5%. A statistical classification framework was built for diagnosing cytomegalovirus status from the catalog of TCR beta chain sequences. In a later analysis, V and J genes were assigned by comparing TCR nucleotide sequences against IMGT/GENE-DB human TR gene sequences. Using the TCRdist pipeline, a later analysis assigned CDR3 sequences along with most-parsimonious VDJ recombination scenarios. In a later analysis, every TCR beta chain was defined by the combination of its CDR3 amino acid sequence and its V-gene family, and reads without a unique V-gene family were dropped. A later analysis removed 592 highly shared, low-generation-probability nucleotide sequences to deal with suspected cross-contamination and a sequencing artifact. In a later analysis, a clonal expansion index was calculated for each public chain from normalized within-repertoire ranks of inferred template counts. In a later analysis, generation probabilities were computed using a VDJ recombination model fitted to out-of-frame rearrangements, and the results were checked against IGoR. In a later analysis, TCR-TCR, TCR-HLA and TCR-CMV co-occurrence was scored with hypergeometric tests, and a repertoire-size bias correction was applied to TCR pairs. False discovery rates were estimated in a later analysis by permuting HLA or CMV assignments 20 times. In a later analysis, co-occurring TCRs were grouped with DBSCAN, and TCRdist sequence similarity was added when clustering was performed within HLA-allele-positive subsets. For co-occurrence clustering, repertoires with fewer than 30,000 or more than 120,000 public chains were excluded, along with about five repertoires with anomalous nucleotide sharing. TCRdb limited this immuneACCESS table to in-frame rearrangements with V and J called. A share of clones is missing; checked studies link under half to unresolved V genes, and the rest is unexplained. V and J calls and clone size come straight from that table; D and trimming were deduced from the DNA. This sample comprises approximately 150,000 clones, 80% of them detected only once. The top ten hold around 7% of the sample.

The germline V gene yields SGHDT for CDR1 and YYEEEE for CDR2. For this chain, trimming is 2 bases at the V end and 5 bases at the J end, and the number of junction bases without a gene match is 3. From the cysteine up to the phenylalanine, the CDR3 has a length of 13 residues. Solely the CDR3 DNA is kept, with 39 bases framed from the first base. Concerning this clone itself: The specificity of this receptor is unknown. The sample holds no much larger clone one base away, and base qualities are not on file.

The cohort was made up of approximately 670 healthy bone marrow donors. At the time of sampling, every cohort member was nominally healthy, though immune exposures that went unrecorded were likely present. The donor tested CMV seropositive, placing the donor among the 250 to 350 seropositive members of the cohort. A peripheral blood sample was provided by each donor, and peripheral blood mononuclear cells were used for TCR beta sequencing. The Qiagen DNeasy Blood Extraction Kit was used to extract genomic DNA from the blood cell samples. The sequence came from a man under 40 in good health and CMV-seropositive. In this chain, TRBV5-6 is recombined with TRBJ1-1, with 7 central nucleotides matching TRBD1. Sequences were obtained from PBMCs. The CDR3: CASSLYRGTEAFF. Here is the DNA: TGTGCCAGCAGCTTATACAGGGGAACTGAAGCTTTCTTT.